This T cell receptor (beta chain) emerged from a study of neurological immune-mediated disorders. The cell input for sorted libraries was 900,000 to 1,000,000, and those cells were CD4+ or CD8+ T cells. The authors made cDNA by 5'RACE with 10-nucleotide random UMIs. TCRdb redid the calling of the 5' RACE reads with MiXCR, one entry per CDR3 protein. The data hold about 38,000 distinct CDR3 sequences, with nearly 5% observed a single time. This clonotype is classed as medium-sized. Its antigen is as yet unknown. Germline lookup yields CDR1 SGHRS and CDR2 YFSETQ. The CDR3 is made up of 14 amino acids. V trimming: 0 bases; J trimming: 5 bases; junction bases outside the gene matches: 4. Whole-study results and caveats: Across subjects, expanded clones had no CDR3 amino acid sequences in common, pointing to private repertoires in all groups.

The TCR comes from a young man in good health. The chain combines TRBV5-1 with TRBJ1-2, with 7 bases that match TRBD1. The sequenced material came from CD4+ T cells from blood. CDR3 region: CASSLVWDRYGYTF. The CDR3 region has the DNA TGCGCCAGCAGCTTGGTCTGGGACAGATATGGCTACACCTTC.